One sample yielded the 9 T cell receptor beta chains listed below, sequenced in a study of T cell responses to AZD1222 COVID-19 vaccine. This table comes from immunoSEQ multiplex PCR, and its TCRdb copy is limited to in-frame clones, with some not included. The sample has 80,000 to 100,000 clones; 65% to 90% are singletons. Specimen: peripheral blood, collected on day 0 of AZD1222 vaccination. The receptors were sampled from an adult in good health.

This sequence joins TRBV3-1 (or the pseudogene TRBV3-2) and TRBJ2-5; 8 bases match TRBD1. Germline V gene lookup returns CDR1 LGHDT and CDR2 YNNKEL (reference sequence). There are 15 residues in the CDR3. V lost 2 bases, J lost 2 bases, and 4 bases stayed unmatched. CDR3 DNA sequence: TGTGCCAGCAGCCAACAGGGGGCGCCACAAGAGACCCAGTACTTC. It yields the protein CASSQQGAPQETQYF.

The V and J genes are TRBV3-1 (or the pseudogene TRBV3-2) and TRBJ1-5; D ambiguous. V was trimmed by 5 bases and J by 5 bases, leaving 10 bases between them. The CDR3 spans 13 residues. Germline V lookup: CDR1 LGHDT, CDR2 YNNKEL (reference sequence). CDR3 coding DNA: TGTGCCAGCAGCACATGGCATCATCAGCCCCAGCATTTT. It encodes CASSTWHHQPQHF.

The rearrangement joins TRBV5-1 to TRBJ1-1; D is unclear. This CDR3 has 14 residues. CDR1 is SGHRS, CDR2 YFSETQ, per germline. Deletions cut 4 bases from V and 3 bases from J, with 13 bases between. CDR3 in DNA: TGCGCCAGCAGCCTCATGGGCAGCGACACTGAAGCTTTCTTT. Protein: CASSLMGSDTEAFF.

The chain uses TRBV10-1 and TRBJ2-1; D gene unclear. In germline, CDR1 is WNHNN, CDR2 SYGVQD (reference sequence). The V end was cut by 8 bases, the J end by 14 bases, with 10 bases between. The CDR3 length is 9 residues. CDR3 region: CASRGREFF. The CDR3 DNA reads as TGCGCCAGCCGAGGTCGTGAGTTCTTC.

The CDR3 reads CASSVGTNFQADTQYF. The CDR3 nucleotides read TGTGCCAGCAGTGTGGGGACGAACTTCCAGGCCGATACGCAGTATTTT. The rearrangement joins TRBV2 to TRBJ2-3, with D possibly being TRBD1 or TRBD2 (5 bases each). The CDR3 is made up of 16 amino acids. Germline values: CDR1 SNHLY, CDR2 FYNNEI. Trimming took off 4 bases at V and 6 bases at J, with 20 bases between the two ends.

J is TRBJ2-7 and V is TRBV4-2; 8 nucleotides agree with TRBD2. V gave up 1 base and J gave up 5 bases; unmatched junction bases: 10. Germline values: CDR1 LGHNA, CDR2 YNFKEQ. The CDR3 covers 16 residues. CDR3 bases: TGTGCCAGCAGCCAAGCAGACGGGAGGGCGGTGGACGAGCAGTACTTC. Translation: CASSQADGRAVDEQYF.

The genes are TRBV7-9 and TRBJ1-4; weak D call: TRBD1 (5 bases). The CDR3 has 12 residues. Trimming cost V 1 base and J 8 bases, with 5 bases left between them. CDR1 is SEHNR, CDR2 FQNEAQ, per germline (reference sequence). The CDR3 loop reads CASSLGGEKLFF. The CDR3 region has the DNA TGTGCCAGCAGCTTAGGGGGGGAAAAACTGTTTTTT. The variable domain in full, completed from reference TRBV7-9 and TRBJ1-4, reads DTGVSQNPRHKITKRGQNVTFRCDPISEHNRLYWYRQTLGQGPEFLTYFQNEAQLEKSRLLSDRFSAERPKGSFSTLEIQRTEQGDSAMYLCASSLGGEKLFFGSGTQLSVL.

The genes are TRBV9 and TRBJ2-1; no clear D gene. The germline gives CDR1 SGDLS, CDR2 YYNGEE. V was clipped by 0 bases and J by 9 bases, with 16 bases between them. The CDR3 contains 15 residues. CDR3 protein: CASSVETERTREQFF. CDR3 DNA: TGTGCCAGCAGCGTAGAAACAGAGAGAACTCGTGAGCAGTTCTTC. Complete variable domain (other parts from reference TRBV9 and TRBJ2-1): DSGVTQTPKHLITATGQRVTLRCSPRSGDLSVYWYQQSLDQGLQFLIQYYNGEERAKGNILERFSAQQFPDLHSELNLSSLELGDSALYFCASSVETERTREQFFGPGTRLTVL.

The chain combines TRBV5-1 with TRBJ1-1, with a tentative D call TRBD1 (6 bases). V dropped 2 bases and J dropped 4 bases, with 9 bases sitting between them. In germline, CDR1 is SGHRS, CDR2 YFSETQ. This CDR3 region has 13 residues. The chain's CDR3 is CASSLGGSTEAFF. The DNA for the CDR3 is TGCGCCAGCAGCTTAGGGGGGAGCACTGAAGCTTTCTTT.